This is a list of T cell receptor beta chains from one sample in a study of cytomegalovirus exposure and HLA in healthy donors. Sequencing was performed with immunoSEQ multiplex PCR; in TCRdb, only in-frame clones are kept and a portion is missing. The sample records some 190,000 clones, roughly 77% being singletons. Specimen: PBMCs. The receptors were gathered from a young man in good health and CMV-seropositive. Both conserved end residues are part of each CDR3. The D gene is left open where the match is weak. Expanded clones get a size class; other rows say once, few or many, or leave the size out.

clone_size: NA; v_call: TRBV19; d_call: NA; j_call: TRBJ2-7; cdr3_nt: TGTGCCAGTCGGGGGACTTCCTCCTACGAGCAGTACTTC; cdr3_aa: CASRGTSSYEQYF
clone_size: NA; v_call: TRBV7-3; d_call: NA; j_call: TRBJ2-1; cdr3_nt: TGTGCCAGCAGCATGAGCAATGAGCAGTTCTTC; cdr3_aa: CASSMSNEQFF
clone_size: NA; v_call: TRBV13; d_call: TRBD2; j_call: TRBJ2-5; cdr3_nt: TGTGCCAGCGGAGTAGTCCGGGGGGAGCAGTACTTC; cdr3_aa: CASGVVRGEQYF
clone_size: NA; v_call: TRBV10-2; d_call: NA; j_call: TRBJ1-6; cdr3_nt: TGCGCCAGCAGTGACCATCCCTCACCCCTCCACTTT; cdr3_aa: CASSDHPSPLHF
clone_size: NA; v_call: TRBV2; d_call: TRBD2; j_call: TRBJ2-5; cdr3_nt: TGTGCCAGCAGTGAGGGACTAGCGGGAGAAGAGACCCAGTACTTC; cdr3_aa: CASSEGLAGEETQYF
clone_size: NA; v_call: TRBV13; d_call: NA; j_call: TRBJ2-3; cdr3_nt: TGTGCCAGCAGCTTCTCAGGGAAAACAGATACGCAGTATTTT; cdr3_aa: CASSFSGKTDTQYF
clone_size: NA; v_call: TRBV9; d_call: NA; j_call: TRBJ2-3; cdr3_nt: TGTGCCAGCAGCGGGGAGGGCACAGATACGCAGTATTTT; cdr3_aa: CASSGEGTDTQYF
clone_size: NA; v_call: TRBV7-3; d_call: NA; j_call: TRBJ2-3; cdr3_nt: TGTGCCAGCAGCTTGGAGGGGGCAAGCACAGATACGCAGTATTTT; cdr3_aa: CASSLEGASTDTQYF
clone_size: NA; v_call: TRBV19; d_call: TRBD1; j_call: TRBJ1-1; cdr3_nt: TGTGCCAGTAGTAAGGTTCTCGCACAGGGGCTGAGGACTGAAGCTTTCTTT; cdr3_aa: CASSKVLAQGLRTEAFF
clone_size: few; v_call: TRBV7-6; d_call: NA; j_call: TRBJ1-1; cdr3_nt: TGTGCCAGCAGCACGAGTGGGGCCTATGAAGCTTTCTTT; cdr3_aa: CASSTSGAYEAFF
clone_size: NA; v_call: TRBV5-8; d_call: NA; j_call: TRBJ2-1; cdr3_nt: TGTGCCAGCAGATTCAGCGGAGCCTCCTACAATGAGCAGTTCTTC; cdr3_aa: CASRFSGASYNEQFF
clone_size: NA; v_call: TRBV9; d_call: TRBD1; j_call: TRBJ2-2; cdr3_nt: TGTGCCAGCAGCCTTCGACAGGGGGTCAACACCGGGGAGCTGTTTTTT; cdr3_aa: CASSLRQGVNTGELFF
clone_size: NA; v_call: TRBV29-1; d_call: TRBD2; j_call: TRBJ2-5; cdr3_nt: TGCAGCGTCCGAGGACTAGCGGGACGGGGGGCGGAGACCCAGTACTTC; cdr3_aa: CSVRGLAGRGAETQYF
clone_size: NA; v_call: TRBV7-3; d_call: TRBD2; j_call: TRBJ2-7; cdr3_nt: TGTGCCAGCAGCCCAGGGACTAGCGCCGAGCAGTACTTC; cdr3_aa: CASSPGTSAEQYF
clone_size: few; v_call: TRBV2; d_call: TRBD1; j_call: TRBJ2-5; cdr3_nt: TGTGCCAGCAGTTCCAGGGGGAATGGAGAGACCCAGTACTTC; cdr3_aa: CASSSRGNGETQYF
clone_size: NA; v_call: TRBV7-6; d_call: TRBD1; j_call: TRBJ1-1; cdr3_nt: TGTGCCAGCAGCTACCTGGACAGGGACACTGAAGCTTTCTTT; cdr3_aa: CASSYLDRDTEAFF
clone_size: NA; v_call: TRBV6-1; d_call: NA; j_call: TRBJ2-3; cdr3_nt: TGTGCCAGCAGTGAAGGGCGCGGGGCGGGTACGCAGTATTTT; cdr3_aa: CASSEGRGAGTQYF
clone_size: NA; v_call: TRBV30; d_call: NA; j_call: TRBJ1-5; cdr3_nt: TGTGCCTGGAGTAGAGGGAATCAGCCCCAGCATTTT; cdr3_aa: CAWSRGNQPQHF
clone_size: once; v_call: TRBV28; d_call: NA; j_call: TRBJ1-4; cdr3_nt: TGTGCCAGCAGTTCCCCGAGTGAAAAACTGTTTTTT; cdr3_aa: CASSSPSEKLFF
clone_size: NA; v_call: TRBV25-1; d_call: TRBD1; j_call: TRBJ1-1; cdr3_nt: TGTGCCAGCAGTGAATCCCTCCTCGACAGGGCTGAAGCTTTCTTT; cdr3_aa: CASSESLLDRAEAFF
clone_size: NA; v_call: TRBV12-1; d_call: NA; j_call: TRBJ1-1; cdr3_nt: TGTGCCAGCAGCTTCCCCAGGGGCCCTGAAGCTTTCTTT; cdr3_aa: CASSFPRGPEAFF
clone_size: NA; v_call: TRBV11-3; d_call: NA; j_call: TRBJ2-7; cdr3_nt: TGTGCCAGCAGCTTGACTAGTACCGGGGCCTACTACGAGCAGTACTTC; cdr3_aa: CASSLTSTGAYYEQYF